This T cell receptor (beta chain) derives from a study of PD-1 blockade in classical Hodgkin lymphoma. Sequencing was performed with immunoSEQ multiplex PCR; in TCRdb, only in-frame clones are kept and a portion is missing. This repertoire shows around 10,000 clones, 70% to 80% found once; its top ten account for about 26%. Following autologous stem cell transplantation, relapse occurred in every patient, and exposure to brentuximab vedotin varied. CDR1 MNHEY and CDR2 SVGAGI come from the germline V gene. The CDR3 covers 15 residues. Trimming left V 5 bases short and J 4 bases short, with 15 bases between.

The receptor was isolated from a human donor with classical Hodgkin lymphoma. The specimen was peripheral blood mononuclear cells (PBMCs), collected at baseline. The chain uses TRBV6-5 and TRBJ2-1, with D tentatively TRBD1 or TRBD2 (5 bases each). CDR3 residues: CASSPELGVYNEQFF. The DNA for the CDR3 is TGTGCCAGCAGTCCCGAGTTGGGGGTGTACAATGAGCAGTTCTTC.